Given below is one T cell receptor beta chain in context. Trimming left V 5 bases short and J 0 bases short, with 14 bases between. From germline, CDR1 is SGHTA and CDR2 FQGTGA. The CDR3 is 16 residues long. This sample was taken from a study of blood T cell repertoires in COVID-19. Across the study: Acute and convalescent COVID-19 samples came from the United States, Italy and Spain. Sources were T cells, B-cell-depleted T cells, or PBMCs; the material itself was cDNA or gDNA.

Authors' analysis steps: Cell counts per sample came from amplifying reference gene primers. The assay was immunoSEQ multiplex PCR, and TCRdb's table has in-frame clones only and misses some. V and J calls and clone size are given by that table; D and trimming were obtained from the DNA. The data hold about 240,000 clones, with around 88% observed a single time. V is TRBV7-3 and J is TRBJ2-1; perhaps TRBD1 as D (6 bases). The sequencing input was peripheral blood. The receptor was isolated from a woman under 40 who had recovered from COVID-19. CDR3 in amino acids: CASSTSVGASYNEQFF. The DNA of the CDR3 is TGTGCCAGCAGCACCTCGGTGGGGGCCTCCTACAATGAGCAGTTCTTC.